This T cell receptor beta chain was retrieved from a study of radiation and T cells in renal cell carcinoma. This sample's time point: blood 4 weeks post-SBRT, at nephrectomy. Treatment specified: 15 Gy SBRT to primary tumor, nephrectomy 4 weeks later. Nephrectomy followed 15 Gy stereotactic body radiation by 4 weeks. Serial blood draws occurred at baseline and 2 and 4 weeks post-SBRT. This renal cell carcinoma was of the clear cell type. Profiling relied on immunoSEQ multiplex PCR, and the TCRdb table lists in-frame clones only, not all of them. The repertoire holds over 90,000 clones, with 75% to 85% as singletons. Germline V CDR1 and CDR2: MGHRA, YSYEKL. This CDR3 contains 15 residues. The trim removed 4 bases at V and 8 bases at J, leaving 5 bases unmatched.

Sequenced material: blood, taken from a patient whose treatment included radiotherapy and nephrectomy. V usage is TRBV4-1 and J usage is TRBJ2-3; 14 bases are shared with TRBD2. This clonotype originated in a man aged 60 to 75 with renal cell carcinoma. CDR3 sequence reads: CASSRGLAGGGTQYF. The CDR3 nucleotides read TGCGCCAGCAGCCGTGGACTAGCGGGGGGCGGTACGCAGTATTTT.